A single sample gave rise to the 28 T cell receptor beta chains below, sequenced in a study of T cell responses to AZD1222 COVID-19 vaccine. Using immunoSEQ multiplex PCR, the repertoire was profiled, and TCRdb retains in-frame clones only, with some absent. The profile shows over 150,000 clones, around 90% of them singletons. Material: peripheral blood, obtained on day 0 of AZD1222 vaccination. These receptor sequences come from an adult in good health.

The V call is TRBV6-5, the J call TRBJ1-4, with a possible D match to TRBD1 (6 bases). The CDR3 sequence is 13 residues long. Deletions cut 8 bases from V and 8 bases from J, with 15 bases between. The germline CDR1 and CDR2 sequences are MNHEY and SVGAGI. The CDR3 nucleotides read TGTGCCAGCGGATCGACAGGAGGCGAAAAACTGTTTTTT. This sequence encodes CASGSTGGEKLFF.

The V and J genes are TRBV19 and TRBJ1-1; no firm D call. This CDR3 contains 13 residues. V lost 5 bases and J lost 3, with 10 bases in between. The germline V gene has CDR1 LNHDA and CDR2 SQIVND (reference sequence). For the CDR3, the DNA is TGTGCCAGTAGTCTCTATTCATACACTGAAGCTTTCTTT. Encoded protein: CASSLYSYTEAFF.

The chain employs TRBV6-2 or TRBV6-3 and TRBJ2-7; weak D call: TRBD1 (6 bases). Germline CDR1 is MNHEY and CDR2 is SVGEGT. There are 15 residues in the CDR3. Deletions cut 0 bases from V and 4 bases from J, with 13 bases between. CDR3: CASSYSAGDPYEQYF. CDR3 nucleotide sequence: TGTGCCAGCAGTTACTCGGCAGGGGATCCATACGAGCAGTACTTC.

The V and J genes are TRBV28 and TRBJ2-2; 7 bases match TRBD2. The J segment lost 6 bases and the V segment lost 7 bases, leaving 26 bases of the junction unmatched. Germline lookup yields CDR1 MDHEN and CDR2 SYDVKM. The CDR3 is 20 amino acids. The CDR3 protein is CASTPLGGDSAGGLAGELFF. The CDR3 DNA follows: TGTGCCAGCACCCCTTTGGGAGGGGACTCCGCCGGTGGTTTGGCCGGGGAGCTGTTTTTT.

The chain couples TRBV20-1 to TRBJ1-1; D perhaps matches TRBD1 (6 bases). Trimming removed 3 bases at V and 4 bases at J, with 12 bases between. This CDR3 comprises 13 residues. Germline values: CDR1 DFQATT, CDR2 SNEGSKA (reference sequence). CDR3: CSASRQALTEAFF. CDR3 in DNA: TGCAGTGCTAGTAGACAGGCCCTCACTGAAGCTTTCTTT.

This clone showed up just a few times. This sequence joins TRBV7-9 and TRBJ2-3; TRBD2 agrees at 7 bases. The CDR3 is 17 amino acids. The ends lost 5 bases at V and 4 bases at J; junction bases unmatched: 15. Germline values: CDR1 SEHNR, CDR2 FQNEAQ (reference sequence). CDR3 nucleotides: TGTGCCAGCAGCCCTATTCGGGGAGCGGGGATTGCAGATACGCAGTATTTT. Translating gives CASSPIRGAGIADTQYF.

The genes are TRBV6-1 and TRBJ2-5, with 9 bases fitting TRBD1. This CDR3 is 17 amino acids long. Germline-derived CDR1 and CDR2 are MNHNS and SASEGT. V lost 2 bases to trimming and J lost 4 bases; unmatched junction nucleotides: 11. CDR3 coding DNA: TGTGCCAGCAGTGAAACGCCTCAAGGACAGGGGCGAGAGACCCAGTACTTC. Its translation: CASSETPQGQGRETQYF.

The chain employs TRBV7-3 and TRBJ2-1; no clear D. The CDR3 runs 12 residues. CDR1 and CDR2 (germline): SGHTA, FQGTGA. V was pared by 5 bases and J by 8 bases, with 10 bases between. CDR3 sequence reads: CASSTGAHEQFF. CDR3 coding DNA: TGTGCCAGCAGCACCGGAGCCCATGAGCAGTTCTTC. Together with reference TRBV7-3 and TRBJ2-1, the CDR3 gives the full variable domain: GAGVSQTPSNKVTEKGKYVELRCDPISGHTALYWYRQSLGQGPEFLIYFQGTGAADDSGLPNDRFFAVRPEGSVSTLKIQRTERGDSAVYLCASSTGAHEQFFGPGTRLTVL.

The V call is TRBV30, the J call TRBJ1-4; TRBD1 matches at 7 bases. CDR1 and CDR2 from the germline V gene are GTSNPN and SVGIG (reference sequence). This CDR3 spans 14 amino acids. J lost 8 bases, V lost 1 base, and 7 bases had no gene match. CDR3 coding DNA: TGTGCCTGGAGTGCGGCAGGGGGAAAAGAAAAACTGTTTTTT. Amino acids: CAWSAAGGKEKLFF.

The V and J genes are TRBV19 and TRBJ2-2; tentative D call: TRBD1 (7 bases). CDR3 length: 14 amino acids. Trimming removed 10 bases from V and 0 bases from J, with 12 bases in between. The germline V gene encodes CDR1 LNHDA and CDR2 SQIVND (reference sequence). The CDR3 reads CATRGTANTGELFF. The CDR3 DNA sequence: TGTGCCACCAGGGGGACTGCGAACACCGGGGAGCTGTTTTTT.

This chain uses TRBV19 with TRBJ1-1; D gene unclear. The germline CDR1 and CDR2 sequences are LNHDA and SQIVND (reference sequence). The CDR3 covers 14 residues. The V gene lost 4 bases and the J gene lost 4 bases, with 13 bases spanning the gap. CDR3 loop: CASSTPGGITEAFF. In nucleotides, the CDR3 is TGTGCCAGTAGTACCCCTGGAGGAATCACTGAAGCTTTCTTT.

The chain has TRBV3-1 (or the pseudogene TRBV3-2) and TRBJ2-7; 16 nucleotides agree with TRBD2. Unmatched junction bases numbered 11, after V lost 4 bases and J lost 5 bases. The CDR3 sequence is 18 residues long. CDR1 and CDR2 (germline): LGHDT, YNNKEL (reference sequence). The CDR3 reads CASSPLRGLAGGLHEQYF. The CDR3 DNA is TGTGCCAGCAGCCCGTTGAGGGGACTAGCGGGAGGGCTCCACGAGCAGTACTTC.

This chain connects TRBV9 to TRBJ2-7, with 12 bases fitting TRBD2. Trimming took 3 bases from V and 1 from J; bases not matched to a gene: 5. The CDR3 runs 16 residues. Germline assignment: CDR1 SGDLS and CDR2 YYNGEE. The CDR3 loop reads CASSASTSGGSYEQYF. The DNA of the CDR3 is TGTGCCAGCAGCGCTTCGACTAGCGGGGGATCCTACGAGCAGTACTTC. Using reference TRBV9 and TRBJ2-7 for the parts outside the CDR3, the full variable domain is DSGVTQTPKHLITATGQRVTLRCSPRSGDLSVYWYQQSLDQGLQFLIQYYNGEERAKGNILERFSAQQFPDLHSELNLSSLELGDSALYFCASSASTSGGSYEQYFGPGTRLTVT.

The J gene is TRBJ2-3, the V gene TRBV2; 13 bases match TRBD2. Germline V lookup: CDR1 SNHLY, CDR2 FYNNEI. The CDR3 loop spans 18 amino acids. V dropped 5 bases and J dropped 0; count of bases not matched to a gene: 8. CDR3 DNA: TGTGCCAGCAGTCAAACCGGACTAGCGGGGGTGAGCACAGATACGCAGTATTTT. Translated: CASSQTGLAGVSTDTQYF.

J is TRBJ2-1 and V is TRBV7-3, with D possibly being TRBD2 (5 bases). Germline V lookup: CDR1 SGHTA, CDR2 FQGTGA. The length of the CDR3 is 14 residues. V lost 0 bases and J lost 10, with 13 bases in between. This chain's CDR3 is CASSLTGLAREQFF. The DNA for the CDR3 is TGTGCCAGCAGCTTAACCGGCCTAGCAAGGGAGCAGTTCTTC.

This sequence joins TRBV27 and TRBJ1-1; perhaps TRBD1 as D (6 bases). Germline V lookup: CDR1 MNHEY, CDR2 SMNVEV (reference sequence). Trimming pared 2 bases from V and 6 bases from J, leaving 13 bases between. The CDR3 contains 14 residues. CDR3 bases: TGTGCCAGCAGTTTACAGGGGACGAGGGCTGAAGCTTTCTTT. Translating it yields CASSLQGTRAEAFF.

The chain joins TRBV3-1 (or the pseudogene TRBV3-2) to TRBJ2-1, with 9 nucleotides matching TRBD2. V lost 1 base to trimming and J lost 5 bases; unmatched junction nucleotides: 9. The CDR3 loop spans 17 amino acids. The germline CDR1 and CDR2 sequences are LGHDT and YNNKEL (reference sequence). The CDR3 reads CASSQVAERGANNEQFF. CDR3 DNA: TGTGCCAGCAGCCAAGTCGCAGAGCGGGGGGCCAACAATGAGCAGTTCTTC.

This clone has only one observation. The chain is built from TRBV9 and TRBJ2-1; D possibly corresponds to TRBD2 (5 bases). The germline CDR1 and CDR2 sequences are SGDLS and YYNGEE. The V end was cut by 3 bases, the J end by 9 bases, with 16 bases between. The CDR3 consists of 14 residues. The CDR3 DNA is TGTGCCAGCAGCGCCGGGTCGTCTGGAGGTGAGCAGTTCTTC. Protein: CASSAGSSGGEQFF.

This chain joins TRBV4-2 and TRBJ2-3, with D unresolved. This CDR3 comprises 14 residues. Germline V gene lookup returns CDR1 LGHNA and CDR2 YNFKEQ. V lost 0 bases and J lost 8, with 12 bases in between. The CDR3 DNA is TGTGCCAGCAGCCAAGATACGGCTACCCGTACGCAGTATTTT. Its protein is CASSQDTATRTQYF.

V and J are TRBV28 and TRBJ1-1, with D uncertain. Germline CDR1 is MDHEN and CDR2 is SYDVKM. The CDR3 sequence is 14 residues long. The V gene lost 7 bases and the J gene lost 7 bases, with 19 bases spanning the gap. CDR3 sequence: CASTHLRDGLEAFF. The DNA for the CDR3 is TGTGCCAGCACCCACCTAAGAGACGGGCTTGAAGCTTTCTTT.

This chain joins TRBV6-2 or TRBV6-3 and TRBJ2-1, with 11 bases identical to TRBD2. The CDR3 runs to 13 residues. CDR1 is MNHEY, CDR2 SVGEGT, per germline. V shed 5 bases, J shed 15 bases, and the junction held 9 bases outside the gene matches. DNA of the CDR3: TGTGCCAGCAGTATTACAACGGGACTAGCGGCGTTCTTC. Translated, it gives CASSITTGLAAFF.

CDR3 DNA: TGTGCCAGCAGTATCACGACAGGGGACTATGGCTACACCTTC. Its protein is CASSITTGDYGYTF. This chain connects TRBV6-5 to TRBJ1-2; 8 bases map to TRBD1. The CDR3 extends over 14 amino acids. In germline, CDR1 is MNHEY, CDR2 SVGAGI. Losses at the gene ends were 5 bases for V and 3 bases for J; bases not matched to a gene: 5.

CDR3 sequence (DNA): TGTGCCAGCAGCTTCGCCGGGACATTTGGCTACACCTTC. It is translated as CASSFAGTFGYTF. The chain is built from TRBV7-9 and TRBJ1-2; perhaps TRBD1 as D (6 bases). Trimming stripped 3 bases from V and 7 bases from J, with 12 bases between. This CDR3 contains 13 residues. Germline assignment: CDR1 SEHNR and CDR2 FQNEAQ (reference sequence).

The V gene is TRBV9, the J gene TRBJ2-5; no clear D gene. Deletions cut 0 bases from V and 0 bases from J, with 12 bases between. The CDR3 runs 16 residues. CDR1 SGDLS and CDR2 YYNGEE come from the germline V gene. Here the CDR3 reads CASSVDWRYYQETQYF. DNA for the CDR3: TGTGCCAGCAGCGTAGATTGGCGATACTACCAAGAGACCCAGTACTTC. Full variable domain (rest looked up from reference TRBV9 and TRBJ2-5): DSGVTQTPKHLITATGQRVTLRCSPRSGDLSVYWYQQSLDQGLQFLIQYYNGEERAKGNILERFSAQQFPDLHSELNLSSLELGDSALYFCASSVDWRYYQETQYFGPGTRLLVL.

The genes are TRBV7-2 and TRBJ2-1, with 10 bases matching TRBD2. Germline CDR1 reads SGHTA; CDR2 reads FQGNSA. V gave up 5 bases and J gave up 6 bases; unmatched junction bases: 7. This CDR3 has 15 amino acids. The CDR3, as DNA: TGTGCCAGCAGCACCGTAGCGGGGGGCTTCAATGAGCAGTTCTTC. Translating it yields CASSTVAGGFNEQFF.

CDR3 residues: CASSPAVGRNNEQFF. For the CDR3, the DNA is TGTGCCAGCAGCCCCGCCGTGGGCCGGAACAATGAGCAGTTCTTC. The chain is built from TRBV9 and TRBJ2-1; no clear D. Trimming pared 4 bases from V and 5 bases from J, leaving 16 bases between. Germline V gene sequence: CDR1 SGDLS, CDR2 YYNGEE. CDR3 length: 15 amino acids.

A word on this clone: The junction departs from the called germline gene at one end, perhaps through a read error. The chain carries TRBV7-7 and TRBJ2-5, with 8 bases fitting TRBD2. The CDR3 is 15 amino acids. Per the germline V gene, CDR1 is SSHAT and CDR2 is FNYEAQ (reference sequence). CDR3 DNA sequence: TGTGCTAGCAGCCCCATCGGGGGGGTGGATAAGACCCAGTACTTC. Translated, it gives CASSPIGGVDKTQYF.

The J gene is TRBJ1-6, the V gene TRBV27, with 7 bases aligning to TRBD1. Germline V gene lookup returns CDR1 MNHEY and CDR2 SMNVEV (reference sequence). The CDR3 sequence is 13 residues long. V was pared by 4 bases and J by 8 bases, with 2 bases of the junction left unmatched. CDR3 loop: CASSYRGYSPLHF. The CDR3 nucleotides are TGTGCCAGCAGTTACAGGGGCTATTCACCCCTCCACTTT.